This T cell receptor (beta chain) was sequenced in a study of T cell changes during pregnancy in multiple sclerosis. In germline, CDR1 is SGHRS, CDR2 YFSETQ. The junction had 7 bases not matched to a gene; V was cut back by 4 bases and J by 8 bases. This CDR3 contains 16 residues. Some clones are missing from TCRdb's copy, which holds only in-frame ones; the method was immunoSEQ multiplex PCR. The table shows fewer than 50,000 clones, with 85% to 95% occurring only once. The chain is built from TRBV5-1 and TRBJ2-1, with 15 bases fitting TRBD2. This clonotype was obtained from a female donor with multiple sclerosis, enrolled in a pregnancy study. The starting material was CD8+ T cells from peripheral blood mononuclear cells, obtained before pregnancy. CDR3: CASSPGTSGRIHEQFF. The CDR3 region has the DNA TGCGCCAGCAGCCCCGGGACTAGCGGGAGGATCCATGAGCAGTTCTTC.